This paragraph reports one T cell receptor beta chain. What it recognizes is unknown. With 60 Vbeta and 13 Jbeta primers, the PCR was carried out. Measured with immunoSEQ multiplex PCR; TCRdb has only the in-frame clones, and not every one. The profile shows about 120,000 clones, roughly 70% of them singletons. Germline V gene lookup returns CDR1 SGHTA and CDR2 FQGNSA. The CDR3 runs 13 residues. The V end lost 2 bases, the J end lost 4 bases, and 8 bases lay between the germline ends. The source of the sample is a study of cytomegalovirus exposure and HLA in healthy donors. Overall study findings and caveats: As a later analysis revealed, most CMV-associated TCR beta chains appeared HLA-restricted. The study put some 150 TCR beta chains on its list as cytomegalovirus-associated.

The TCR was taken from a woman in her forties or fifties in good health and CMV-seropositive. Sequencing was carried out using PBMCs. The J gene is TRBJ1-1, the V gene TRBV7-2; D gene ambiguous. CDR3 region: CASSLQIPTEAFF. The CDR3 DNA sequence: TGTGCCAGCAGCTTACAGATCCCCACTGAAGCTTTCTTT.